This T cell receptor beta chain comes out of a study of blood T cell repertoires in COVID-19. Background on the study: From T cells, B-cell-depleted T cells, or PBMCs came the material, which was cDNA or gDNA.

Seattle patients were enrolled during active infection and followed longitudinally. The length of the CDR3 is 13 residues. Germline CDR1 MDHEN, CDR2 SYDVKM. The V end lost 2 bases, the J end lost 11 bases, and 12 bases lay between the germline ends. Original processing methods: From reference gene primer amplification, estimates of nucleated cell counts were derived. Only in-frame clones appear in the TCRdb table, and some are missing; sequencing was by immunoSEQ multiplex PCR. The D gene and trimming were derived from the DNA, and the V and J assignments and clone size from that table. Seen here are some 500,000 clones, 85% to 90% observed once, and the top ten hold 7.5% to 9%.

The specimen sequenced was peripheral blood. The receptor was isolated from a woman in her forties or fifties with COVID-19, enrolled during active disease. The rearrangement joins TRBV28 to TRBJ1-4; D unclear. CDR3 in DNA: TGTGCCAGCAGTTTAGGCTCCAGAGGGAAACTGTTTTTT. It translates to CASSLGSRGKLFF.